A single sample gave rise to the 32 T cell receptor beta chains below, sequenced in a study of shared clonotypes between healthy human individuals. Produced via immunoSEQ multiplex PCR; TCRdb's table is partial and in-frame only. The sample consists of roughly 2 million clones, approximately 94% of them appearing once. Sequenced: naive CD4+ T cells sorted from blood. Described subset: CD45RA+ positively selected. Receptor source: a man between 18 and 29 years old in good health.

The gene calls are TRBV18 and TRBJ1-2; D is uncertain. The CDR3 loop spans 14 amino acids. V dropped 3 bases and J dropped 7 bases, with 15 bases sitting between them. CDR1 KGHSH and CDR2 LQKENI come from the germline V gene. CDR3 protein: CASSPAEGSGGYTF. The CDR3 DNA reads TGTGCCAGCTCACCCGCGGAAGGCTCAGGTGGCTACACCTTC.

V usage is TRBV29-1 and J usage is TRBJ2-7, with a possible D match to TRBD1 (6 bases). Germline V CDR1 and CDR2: SQVTM, ANQGSEA. With 6 bases removed from V and 1 base from J, the gap between germline ends came to 10 bases. The CDR3 extends over 12 amino acids. The CDR3 region has the DNA TGCAGCGTCCTTCAGGGGTCCTACGAGCAGTACTTC. Its protein is CSVLQGSYEQYF.

V gene TRBV11-2 combines with J gene TRBJ1-2; no reliable D call. V was cut by 5 bases and J by 8 bases, with 15 bases left in between. Per germline, CDR1 SGHAT and CDR2 FQNNGV. The CDR3 loop spans 13 amino acids. CDR3 region: CASSPGYLYGYTF. The CDR3 coding sequence is TGTGCCAGCAGCCCAGGATACCTCTACGGCTACACCTTC.

The rearrangement links TRBV5-1 to TRBJ2-4, with TRBD1 matching over 9 bases. The ends lost 7 bases at V and 0 bases at J; junction bases unmatched: 5. Germline values: CDR1 SGHRS, CDR2 YFSETQ. This CDR3 is 15 amino acids long. The CDR3 DNA reads TGCGCCAGCTCGGGACAGGGCGTAGCCAAAAACATTCAGTACTTC. This sequence encodes CASSGQGVAKNIQYF.

The chain uses TRBV7-9 and TRBJ2-3; D is possibly TRBD1 (5 bases). V gave up 0 bases and J gave up 6 bases, with 10 bases separating them. Germline V lookup: CDR1 SEHNR, CDR2 FQNEAQ (reference sequence). The CDR3 runs to 14 residues. The CDR3 spells CASSLAGLGDTQYF. The CDR3 DNA reads as TGTGCCAGCAGCTTAGCGGGGCTAGGGGATACGCAGTATTTT. The variable domain in full, with the rest retrieved from reference TRBV7-9 and TRBJ2-3, is DTGVSQNPRHKITKRGQNVTFRCDPISEHNRLYWYRQTLGQGPEFLTYFQNEAQLEKSRLLSDRFSAERPKGSFSTLEIQRTEQGDSAMYLCASSLAGLGDTQYFGPGTRLTVL.

The chain couples TRBV6-1 to TRBJ2-6; possibly TRBD1 or TRBD2 for D (5 bases each). Germline V lookup: CDR1 MNHNS, CDR2 SASEGT. Trimming shortened V by 2 bases and J by 0 bases, and 8 bases separated the two germline ends. This CDR3 is built from 16 residues. DNA of the CDR3: TGTGCCAGCAGTGAATATGGGGGCTCTGGGGCCAACGTCCTGACTTTC. Its translation is CASSEYGGSGANVLTF.

V is TRBV10-3 and J is TRBJ1-1; 7 bases map to TRBD1. Germline V gene data show CDR1 as ENHRY and CDR2 as SYGVKD. This CDR3 has 15 amino acids. The V gene end was trimmed by 6 bases and the J gene end by 1 base; junction bases not matched to a gene: 8. The CDR3 bases are TGTGCCATCAGCCGGACAGGCGGGGAGAACACTGAAGCTTTCTTT. Translating it yields CAISRTGGENTEAFF.

The rearrangement uses TRBV20-1 and TRBJ1-2; D not certain. The CDR3 consists of 11 residues. The germline CDR1 and CDR2 sequences are DFQATT and SNEGSKA (reference sequence). The germline V and J ends were trimmed by 3 bases and 8 bases, with 10 bases remaining between them. The CDR3 DNA reads TGCAGTGCTAGCTGGATCTCAGGCTACACCTTC. Amino acid sequence: CSASWISGYTF.

The chain employs TRBV7-2 and TRBJ1-6; the D is unclear. The V end lost 5 bases, the J end lost 4 bases, and 12 bases lay between the germline ends. Per germline, CDR1 SGHTA and CDR2 FQGNSA. CDR3 length: 15 amino acids. The DNA of the CDR3 is TGTGCCAGCAGCCTAGTCGTCGCATATAATTCACCCCTCCACTTT. It specifies CASSLVVAYNSPLHF.

This clone has only one observation. This chain connects TRBV9 to TRBJ2-3; D perhaps matches TRBD2 (5 bases). CDR3 length equals 15 residues. CDR1 is SGDLS and CDR2 is YYNGEE in the germline V gene. V was pared by 4 bases and J by 0 bases, with 12 bases between. CDR3: CASSLRTVSTDTQYF. In DNA form, the CDR3 reads TGTGCCAGCAGCCTTAGGACTGTGAGCACAGATACGCAGTATTTT.

The J gene is TRBJ2-5, the V gene TRBV5-4; 9 bases map to TRBD1. CDR1 is SGHNT and CDR2 is YYREEE in the germline V gene (reference sequence). Trimming cost V 4 bases and J 1 base; bases outside gene matches: 5. The CDR3 contains 15 residues. This chain's CDR3 is CASSQTGGLQETQYF. CDR3 DNA sequence: TGTGCCAGCAGCCAAACAGGGGGCCTCCAAGAGACCCAGTACTTC.

V is TRBV27 and J is TRBJ2-3, with D hard to call. In germline, CDR1 is MNHEY, CDR2 SMNVEV (reference sequence). V lost 8 bases to trimming and J lost 0 bases, with 9 bases between them. This CDR3 has 13 amino acids. The CDR3 loop is CASRLTSTDTQYF. In DNA, the CDR3 is TGTGCCAGCCGCTTAACTAGCACAGATACGCAGTATTTT.

The V and J genes are TRBV25-1 and TRBJ1-5; D ambiguous. The CDR3 has 14 residues. In germline, CDR1 is MGHDK, CDR2 SYGVNS. Trimming left V 4 bases short and J 3 bases short, with 10 bases between. The CDR3 DNA follows: TGTGCCAGCAGTGGCAGCATTTACAATCAGCCCCAGCATTTT. It yields the protein CASSGSIYNQPQHF. Using reference TRBV25-1 and TRBJ1-5 for the parts outside the CDR3, the full variable domain is EADIYQTPRYLVIGTGKKITLECSQTMGHDKMYWYQQDPGMELHLIHYSYGVNSTEKGDLSSESTVSRIRTEHFPLTLESARPSHTSQYLCASSGSIYNQPQHFGDGTRLSIL.

The gene calls are TRBV2 and TRBJ1-4; 12 nucleotides agree with TRBD1. The CDR3 length is 17 residues. The germline gives CDR1 SNHLY, CDR2 FYNNEI. The V segment lost 7 bases and the J segment 0 bases; nucleotides outside the gene matches: 6. The CDR3: CASTRDRGRSTNEKLFF. The CDR3, as DNA: TGTGCCAGCACTCGGGACAGGGGGCGGTCAACTAATGAAAAACTGTTTTTT.

The V and J genes are TRBV11-3 and TRBJ2-2, with TRBD1 as a possible D gene (6 bases). CDR3 length: 14 amino acids. The V end lost 5 bases, the J end lost 0 bases, and 7 bases lay between the germline ends. The V gene's germline CDR1 is SGHNT and CDR2 YENEEA. This CDR3 is CASSRTANTGELFF. DNA for the CDR3: TGTGCCAGCAGCCGGACAGCGAACACCGGGGAGCTGTTTTTT.

The chain employs TRBV28 and TRBJ1-3; no clear D. V lost 1 base to trimming and J lost 2 bases, with 6 bases between them. This CDR3 is 14 amino acids long. Germline V gene lookup returns CDR1 MDHEN and CDR2 SYDVKM. The CDR3 here is CASSLFVTGNTIYF. CDR3 nucleotides: TGTGCCAGCAGTTTATTTGTGACTGGAAACACCATATATTTT.

J is TRBJ1-4 and V is TRBV10-3, with D perhaps matching TRBD1 (5 bases). The CDR3 has 16 amino acids. The germline V gene has CDR1 ENHRY and CDR2 SYGVKD. Trimming removed 0 bases at V and 4 bases at J, with 12 bases between. CDR3 coding DNA: TGTGCCATCAGTGAGTCGAAATCAGGGATTAATGAAAAACTGTTTTTT. Its translation is CAISESKSGINEKLFF.

The V and J genes are TRBV5-4 and TRBJ2-2; the D gene is possibly TRBD1 (6 bases). V lost 5 bases to trimming and J lost 2 bases, with 13 bases between them. The CDR3 extends over 15 amino acids. Germline V lookup: CDR1 SGHNT, CDR2 YYREEE (reference sequence). This CDR3 is CASRPGTLNTGELFF. The CDR3 coding sequence is TGTGCCAGCAGACCCGGGACATTAAACACCGGGGAGCTGTTTTTT.

The DNA of the CDR3 is TGTGCCAGCAGCGCCGGACAGACCCCTGACGAGCAGTACTTC. Residues: CASSAGQTPDEQYF. The chain carries TRBV5-5 and TRBJ2-7; tentatively, D is TRBD1 (6 bases). V was trimmed by 4 bases and J by 5 bases, leaving 16 bases between them. The CDR3 contains 14 residues. The germline CDR1 and CDR2 sequences are SGHKS and YYEKEE (reference sequence).

CDR3 DNA: TGTGCCAGCAGCCCCTGGGTCCGACAGGGGAGCACCGGGGAGCTGTTTTTT. Encoded protein: CASSPWVRQGSTGELFF. The rearrangement links TRBV5-8 to TRBJ2-2, with 8 bases identical to TRBD1. The CDR3 spans 17 residues. V shed 4 bases, J shed 4 bases, and the junction held 12 bases outside the gene matches. CDR1 SGHTS and CDR2 YDEGEE come from the germline V gene.

To note about this clone: This CDR3 is also generated by other DNA sequences in the sample. The chain is built from TRBV30 and TRBJ1-2, with unresolved D. This CDR3 contains 11 residues. Germline CDR1 reads GTSNPN; CDR2 reads SVGIG (reference sequence). V dropped 4 bases and J dropped 4 bases, with 7 bases sitting between them. As DNA, the CDR3 is TGTGCCTGGACCGGCTCCTATGGCTACACCTTC. This translates into CAWTGSYGYTF.

This sequence joins TRBV28 and TRBJ2-7, with no clear D. Germline CDR1 reads MDHEN; CDR2 reads SYDVKM. There are 13 residues in the CDR3. Between the trimmed V and J ends, which lost 4 bases and 2 bases, there was a span of 9 bases. CDR3 amino acids: CASSSITPYEQYF. In DNA, the CDR3 is TGTGCCAGCAGTTCTATAACGCCCTACGAGCAGTACTTC.

The chain combines TRBV20-1 with TRBJ2-7, with TRBD2 as a possible D gene (5 bases). V shed 6 bases and J shed 7 bases, with 13 bases lying between them. The length of the CDR3 is 11 residues. Germline V gives CDR1 DFQATT, CDR2 SNEGSKA (reference sequence). The CDR3 nucleotides are TGCAGTGCCCGGGGTACGATGGAGCAGTACTTC. Protein product: CSARGTMEQYF.

For this clone: Other DNA variants within this sample encode the same CDR3. J is TRBJ2-7 and V is TRBV5-6, with 10 bases aligning to TRBD1. The V gene end was trimmed by 4 bases and the J gene end by 4 bases; junction bases not matched to a gene: 5. The CDR3 runs 14 residues. Germline-derived CDR1 and CDR2 are SGHDT and YYEEEE. CDR3 protein: CASSRDRGGYEQYF. CDR3 bases: TGTGCCAGCAGCCGGGACAGGGGCGGGTACGAGCAGTACTTC.

The chain uses TRBV4-3 and TRBJ2-5; 11 bases fit TRBD2. Germline V gives CDR1 LGHNA, CDR2 YSLEER. The length of the CDR3 is 17 residues. V lost 2 bases, J lost 4 bases, and 9 bases stayed unmatched. The CDR3 DNA is TGCGCCAGCAGCCAAAATAGCGGGGGGGGCAAAGGAGAGACCCAGTACTTC. Translation gives CASSQNSGGGKGETQYF.

The chain has TRBV10-1 and TRBJ2-7, with TRBD1 as a possible D gene (5 bases). The CDR3 consists of 13 residues. Germline V gives CDR1 WNHNN, CDR2 SYGVQD (reference sequence). The V end lost 5 bases, the J end lost 8 bases, and 16 bases lay between the germline ends. The CDR3 coding sequence is TGCGCCAGCAGTCCCAACGCCGACAGAAAGCAGTACTTC. This sequence encodes CASSPNADRKQYF.

This clone was observed a handful of times. The sample has other DNA sequences that encode this CDR3 too. The gene calls are TRBV18 and TRBJ1-2; 7 bases align to TRBD1. The CDR3 spans 13 residues. The trim removed 6 bases at V and 3 bases at J, leaving 4 bases unmatched. The V gene's germline CDR1 is KGHSH and CDR2 LQKENI. CDR3: CASSPDRDYGYTF. Here the CDR3 DNA reads TGTGCCAGCTCCCCTGACAGGGACTATGGCTACACCTTC.

For this clone: The same CDR3 can be traced to other DNA sequences in this sample. This chain joins TRBV30 and TRBJ1-2; no clear D gene. The V end was cut by 1 base, the J end by 2 bases, with 5 bases between. The CDR3 runs 12 residues. Germline V gives CDR1 GTSNPN, CDR2 SVGIG (reference sequence). CDR3 loop: CAWSEANYGYTF. The CDR3 DNA reads as TGTGCCTGGAGTGAAGCGAACTATGGCTACACCTTC.

This sequence joins TRBV12-5 and TRBJ2-5; a weak D match, TRBD1 (5 bases). The CDR3 spans 17 residues. Germline CDR1 LGHNT, CDR2 FRNRAP. V was pared by 1 base and J by 1 base, with 16 bases between. CDR3 sequence reads: CASGLGEFTGFQETQYF. In DNA, the CDR3 is TGTGCTAGTGGTTTGGGGGAATTCACAGGATTCCAAGAGACCCAGTACTTC.

This chain links TRBV5-4 with TRBJ2-3; TRBD1 matches at 9 bases. The CDR3 runs to 14 residues. V lost 5 bases and J lost 5; bases outside the gene matches: 6. Germline lookup yields CDR1 SGHNT and CDR2 YYREEE (reference sequence). The CDR3 DNA is TGTGCCAGCAGGCGGGACAGGGTTGGAGATACGCAGTATTTT. This encodes CASRRDRVGDTQYF.

The gene calls are TRBV10-3 and TRBJ2-2, with D uncertain. V gave up 2 bases and J gave up 3 bases, with 7 bases separating them. The CDR3 totals 14 residues. Germline V gives CDR1 ENHRY, CDR2 SYGVKD. The CDR3 loop reads CAISEGSHTGELFF. CDR3 DNA sequence: TGTGCCATCAGTGAGGGCAGTCACACCGGGGAGCTGTTTTTT.

The chain uses TRBV5-4 and TRBJ2-1; perhaps TRBD1 as D (6 bases). Trimming removed 3 bases at V and 7 bases at J, with 14 bases between. Germline lookup yields CDR1 SGHNT and CDR2 YYREEE (reference sequence). The CDR3 is 14 residues long. CDR3 bases: TGTGCCAGCAGCTGGCAGGCAGGGGCAAATGAGCAGTTCTTC. Its translation: CASSWQAGANEQFF.